A selection of T cell receptor beta chains follows, all from one sample in a study of cytomegalovirus exposure and HLA in healthy donors. Repertoires were generated with immunoSEQ multiplex PCR, while TCRdb's copy carries only in-frame clones and drops some. The table includes a few hundred thousand clones, 90% detected once. The material sequenced was PBMCs. The receptors come from a woman aged 18-35 years in good health and CMV-seronegative. Both conserved end residues are part of each CDR3. The D gene is left open where the match is weak. The listing skips clone size in some rows; elsewhere it reads once, few, many or a size class.

clone_size	v_call	d_call	j_call	cdr3_aa	cdr3_nt
.	TRBV19	TRBD1	TRBJ2-3	CASTKDRSLSTDTQYF	TGTGCCAGTACCAAGGACAGGAGCCTTAGCACAGATACGCAGTATTTT
once	TRBV10-3	.	TRBJ1-1	CAISEGTHLNTEAFF	TGTGCCATCAGTGAAGGGACACACTTGAACACTGAAGCTTTCTTT
once	TRBV21-1	.	TRBJ1-6	CASRERADRANSPLHF	TGTGCCAGCAGAGAAAGGGCGGACAGAGCTAATTCACCCCTCCACTTT
.	TRBV18	.	TRBJ1-2	CASSPQGQQNYGYTF	TGTGCCAGCTCACCACAGGGACAACAGAACTATGGCTACACCTTC
.	TRBV7-9	TRBD1	TRBJ1-1	CASSIPRDRGNTEAFF	TGTGCCAGCAGCATCCCCCGGGACAGGGGGAACACTGAAGCTTTCTTT
.	TRBV5-1	.	TRBJ2-3	CASSLWGRPTDTQYF	TGCGCCAGCAGCTTGTGGGGGAGGCCCACAGATACGCAGTATTTT
.	TRBV27	TRBD1	TRBJ2-1	CASTNRGVPYNEQFF	TGTGCCAGCACCAACAGGGGGGTCCCCTACAATGAGCAGTTCTTC
.	TRBV9	.	TRBJ2-1	CASSVAGVSSYNEQFF	TGTGCCAGCAGCGTAGCGGGGGTAAGCTCCTACAATGAGCAGTTCTTC
.	TRBV7-6	.	TRBJ2-1	CASSQQPGQTQFF	TGTGCCAGCAGCCAGCAACCCGGACAGACCCAGTTCTTC
.	TRBV18	.	TRBJ1-5	CASSPPGGENQPQHF	TGTGCCAGCTCACCACCGGGAGGGGAAAATCAGCCCCAGCATTTT
.	TRBV25-1	.	TRBJ1-1	CASSWSTNTEAFF	TGTGCCAGCAGTTGGTCTACGAACACTGAAGCTTTCTTT